This T cell receptor (beta chain) was recorded in a study of blood T cell repertoires in COVID-19. Study-level information: The United States, Italy and Spain provided the acute and convalescent COVID-19 samples. PBMCs, B-cell-depleted T cells, or T cells were the source of the cDNA or gDNA that made up the material.

Cohort assignment relied on participant-reported clinical history. Measured with immunoSEQ multiplex PCR; TCRdb has only the in-frame clones, and not every one. The sample holds around 140,000 clones; 84% are singletons and the top ten take 3% to 4.5%. The CDR3 is 15 amino acids. Germline trimming cut 5 bases from V and 4 bases from J; bases unmatched to any gene: 8. Per germline, CDR1 GTSNPN and CDR2 SVGIG (reference sequence). J is TRBJ2-3 and V is TRBV30; TRBD2 matches 11 bases. Sample: PBMCs or T cells enriched from blood (not recorded which). The sequence was collected from a man in his fifties in a cohort exposed to, infected with or recovered from COVID-19 (not recorded which). The chain's CDR3 is CAWGALAGGPDTQYF. In DNA form, the CDR3 reads TGTGCCTGGGGGGCGCTAGCGGGGGGACCAGATACGCAGTATTTT.